The clone carrying this TCR beta chain was detected a few times. The V gene lost 6 bases and the J gene lost 6 bases, with 12 bases spanning the gap. The germline gives CDR1 ENHRY, CDR2 SYGVKD. CDR3 length: 13 residues. This sample is part of a study of beta chain features in type 1 diabetes. The investigators reverse transcribed all of the isolated RNA, so they sequenced expressed TCRB transcripts. Profiling relied on immunoSEQ multiplex PCR, and the TCRdb table lists in-frame clones only, not all of them. The sample gives around 350,000 clones, around 12% of which show up once; about 0.018% is in the top ten.

The material sequenced was naive CD4+ T cells from blood. This receptor was taken from a young man in good health. V gene TRBV10-3 combines with J gene TRBJ2-4; D may be TRBD1 (5 bases). The CDR3, as DNA: TGTGCCATCAGCGGGCGTGACAGAAACATTCAGTACTTC. Protein product: CAISGRDRNIQYF.